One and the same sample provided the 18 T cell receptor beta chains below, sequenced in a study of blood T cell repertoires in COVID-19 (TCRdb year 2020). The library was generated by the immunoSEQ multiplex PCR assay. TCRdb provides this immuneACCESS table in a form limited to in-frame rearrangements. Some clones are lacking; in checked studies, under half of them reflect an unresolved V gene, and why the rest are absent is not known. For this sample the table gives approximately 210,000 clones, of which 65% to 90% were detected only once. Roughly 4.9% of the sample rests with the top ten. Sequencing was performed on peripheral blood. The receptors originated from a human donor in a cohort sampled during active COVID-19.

The DNA of the CDR3 is TGCGCCAGCAGCCAGGGACTGGTGAACACTGAAGCTTTCTTT. The encoded protein is CASSQGLVNTEAFF. The chain carries TRBV4-3 and TRBJ1-1, with D perhaps TRBD1 (5 bases). Deletions cut 3 bases from V and 0 bases from J, with 8 bases between. The CDR3 has 14 residues. Germline lookup yields CDR1 LGHNA and CDR2 YSLEER.

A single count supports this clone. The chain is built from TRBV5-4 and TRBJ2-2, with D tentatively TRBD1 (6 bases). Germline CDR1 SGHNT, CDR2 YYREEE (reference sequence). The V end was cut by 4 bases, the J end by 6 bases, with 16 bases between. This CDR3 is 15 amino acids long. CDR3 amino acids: CASSKGHSFSGELFF. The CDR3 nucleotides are TGTGCCAGCAGCAAGGGACATTCTTTTTCCGGGGAGCTGTTTTTT.

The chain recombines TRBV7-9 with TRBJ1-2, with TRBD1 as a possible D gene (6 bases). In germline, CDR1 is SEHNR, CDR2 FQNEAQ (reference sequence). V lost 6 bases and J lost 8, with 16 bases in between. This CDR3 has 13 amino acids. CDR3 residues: CASSYRGAKGYTF. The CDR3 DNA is TGTGCCAGCAGTTATCGGGGGGCGAAGGGCTACACCTTC.

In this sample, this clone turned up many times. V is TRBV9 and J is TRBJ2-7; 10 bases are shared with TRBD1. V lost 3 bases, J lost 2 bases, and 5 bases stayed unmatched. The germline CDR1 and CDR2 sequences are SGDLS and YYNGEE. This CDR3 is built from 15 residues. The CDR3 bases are TGTGCCAGCAGCGCCTCGGGACAGGGGACCTACGAGCAGTACTTC. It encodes CASSASGQGTYEQYF.

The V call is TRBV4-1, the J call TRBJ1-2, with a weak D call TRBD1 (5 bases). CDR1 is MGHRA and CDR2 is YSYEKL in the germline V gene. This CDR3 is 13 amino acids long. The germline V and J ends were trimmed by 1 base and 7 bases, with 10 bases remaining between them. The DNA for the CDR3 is TGCGCCAGCAGCCAAGCTAGCGGGGGTGGCTACACCTTC. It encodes CASSQASGGGYTF.

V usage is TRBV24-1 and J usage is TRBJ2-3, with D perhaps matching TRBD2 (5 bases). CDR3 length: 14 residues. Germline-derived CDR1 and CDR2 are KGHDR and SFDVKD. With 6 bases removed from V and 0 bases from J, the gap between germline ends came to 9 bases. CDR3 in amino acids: CATSSGPSTDTQYF. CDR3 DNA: TGTGCCACCAGTAGCGGTCCTAGCACAGATACGCAGTATTTT.

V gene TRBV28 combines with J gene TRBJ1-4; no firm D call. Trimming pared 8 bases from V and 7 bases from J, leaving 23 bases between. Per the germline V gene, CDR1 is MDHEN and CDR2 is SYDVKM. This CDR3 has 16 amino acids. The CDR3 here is CASVNIRWATGEKLFF. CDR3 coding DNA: TGTGCCAGCGTTAACATCCGTTGGGCGACCGGTGAAAAACTGTTTTTT.

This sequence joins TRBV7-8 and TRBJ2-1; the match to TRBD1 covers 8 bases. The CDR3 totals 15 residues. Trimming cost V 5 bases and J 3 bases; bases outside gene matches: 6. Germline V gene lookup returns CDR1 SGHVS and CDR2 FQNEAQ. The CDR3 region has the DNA TGTGCCAGCAGCCCGAGACAGGGGCACTACAATGAGCAGTTCTTC. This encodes CASSPRQGHYNEQFF.

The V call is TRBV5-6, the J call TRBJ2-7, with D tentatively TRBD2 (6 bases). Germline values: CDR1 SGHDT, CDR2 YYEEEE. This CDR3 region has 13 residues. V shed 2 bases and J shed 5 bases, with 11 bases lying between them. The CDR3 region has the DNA TGTGCCAGCAGCTTCTCTAGCGCCCACGAGCAGTACTTC. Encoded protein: CASSFSSAHEQYF.

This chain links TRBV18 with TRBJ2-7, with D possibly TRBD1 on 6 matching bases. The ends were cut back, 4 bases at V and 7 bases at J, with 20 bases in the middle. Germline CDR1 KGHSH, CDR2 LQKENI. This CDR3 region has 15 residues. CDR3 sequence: CASSLATVGQGEQYF. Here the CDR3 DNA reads TGTGCCAGCTCACTTGCTACGGTCGGCCAGGGGGAGCAGTACTTC. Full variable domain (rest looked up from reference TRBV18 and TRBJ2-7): NAGVMQNPRHLVRRRGQEARLRCSPMKGHSHVYWYRQLPEEGLKFMVYLQKENIIDESGMPKERFSAEFPKEGPSILRIQQVVRGDSAAYFCASSLATVGQGEQYFGPGTRLTVT.

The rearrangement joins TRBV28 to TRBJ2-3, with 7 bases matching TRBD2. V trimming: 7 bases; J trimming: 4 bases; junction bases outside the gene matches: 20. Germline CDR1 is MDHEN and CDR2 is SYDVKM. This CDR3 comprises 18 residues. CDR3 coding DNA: TGTGCCAGCACCCTAATTGGGGGGGGATTCCCACCCCCAGATACGCAGTATTTT. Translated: CASTLIGGGFPPPDTQYF. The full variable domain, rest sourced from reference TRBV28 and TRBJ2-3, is DVKVTQSSRYLVKRTGEKVFLECVQDMDHENMFWYRQDPGLGLRLIYFSYDVKMKEKGDIPEGYSVSREKKERFSLILESASTNQTSMYLCASTLIGGGFPPPDTQYFGPGTRLTVL.

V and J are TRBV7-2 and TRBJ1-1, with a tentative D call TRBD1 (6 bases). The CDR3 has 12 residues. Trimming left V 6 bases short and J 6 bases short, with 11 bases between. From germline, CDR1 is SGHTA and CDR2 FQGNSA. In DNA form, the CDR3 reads TGTGCCAGCAGAGGTAACAGGGCTGAAGCTTTCTTT. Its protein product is CASRGNRAEAFF.

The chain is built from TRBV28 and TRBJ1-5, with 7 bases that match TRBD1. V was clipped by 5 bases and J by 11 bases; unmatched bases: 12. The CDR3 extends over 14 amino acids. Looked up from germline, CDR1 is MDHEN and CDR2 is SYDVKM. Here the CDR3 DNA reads TGTGCCAGCAGTGCACCGGGACAGCCCATGTCCCAGCATTTT. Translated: CASSAPGQPMSQHF. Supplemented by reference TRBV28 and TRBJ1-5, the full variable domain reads DVKVTQSSRYLVKRTGEKVFLECVQDMDHENMFWYRQDPGLGLRLIYFSYDVKMKEKGDIPEGYSVSREKKERFSLILESASTNQTSMYLCASSAPGQPMSQHFGDGTRLSIL.

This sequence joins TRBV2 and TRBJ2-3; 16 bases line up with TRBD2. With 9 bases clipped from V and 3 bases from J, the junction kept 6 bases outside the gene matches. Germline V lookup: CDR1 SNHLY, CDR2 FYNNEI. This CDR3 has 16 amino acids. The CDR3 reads CASAGTSGRVTDTQYF. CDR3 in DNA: TGTGCCAGTGCCGGGACTAGCGGGAGGGTAACAGATACGCAGTATTTT.

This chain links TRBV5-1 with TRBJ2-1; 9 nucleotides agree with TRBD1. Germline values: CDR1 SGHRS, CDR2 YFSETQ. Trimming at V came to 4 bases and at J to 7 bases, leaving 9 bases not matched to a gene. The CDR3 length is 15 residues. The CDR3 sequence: CASSADRGKLNEQFF. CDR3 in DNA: TGCGCCAGCAGCGCCGACAGGGGGAAGTTGAATGAGCAGTTCTTC.

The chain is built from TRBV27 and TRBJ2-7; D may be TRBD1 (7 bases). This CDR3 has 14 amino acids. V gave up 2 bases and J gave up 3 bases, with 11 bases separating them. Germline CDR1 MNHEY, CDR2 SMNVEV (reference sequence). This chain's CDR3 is CASSLRQGGYEQYF. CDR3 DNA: TGTGCCAGCAGTTTACGACAGGGAGGCTACGAGCAGTACTTC.

The CDR3 loop is CASSVEGSGQAYNEQFF. CDR3 bases: TGTGCCAGCAGCGTAGAGGGTAGCGGACAAGCCTACAATGAGCAGTTCTTC. The V and J genes are TRBV9 and TRBJ2-1; maybe TRBD2 (6 bases). The CDR3 contains 17 residues. Trimming removed 0 bases at V and 2 bases at J, with 15 bases between. In germline, CDR1 is SGDLS, CDR2 YYNGEE.

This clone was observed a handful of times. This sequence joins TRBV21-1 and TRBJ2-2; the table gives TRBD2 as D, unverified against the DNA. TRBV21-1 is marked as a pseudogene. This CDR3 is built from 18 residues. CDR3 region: CASSRLPTSGRGTGELFF. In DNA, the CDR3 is TGTGCCAGCAGTCGCCTCCCGACTAGCGGGAGGGGGACCGGGGAGCTGTTTTTT.